The following is a T cell receptor (beta chain) sequence with its context. The antigen is not known. Measured with immunoSEQ multiplex PCR; TCRdb has only the in-frame clones, and not every one. The table records tens of thousands of clones, roughly 70% of them present only once. The data originate from a study of a mutant IDH1 vaccine in newly diagnosed glioma. CDR3 size: 12 residues. Looked up from germline, CDR1 is SGHNT and CDR2 is YYREEE (reference sequence). Trimming stripped 1 base from V and 7 bases from J, with 5 bases between. Time point defined: week 11, during vaccination. A single vaccine dose contained 300 ug of mutant IDH1 20-mer peptide, and topical imiquimod was used with it.

The receptor was isolated from a man aged 18 to 29 with glioma. Some clones in this sample may be carry-over from other donors' samples. J is TRBJ2-2 and V is TRBV5-4; D remains unclear. The source material was peripheral blood mononuclear cells (PBMCs), sampled from a glioma patient whose treatment included an IDH1 peptide vaccine. CDR3 protein: CASSLWGGELFF. The DNA of the CDR3 is TGTGCCAGCAGCTTGTGGGGCGGGGAGCTGTTTTTT.